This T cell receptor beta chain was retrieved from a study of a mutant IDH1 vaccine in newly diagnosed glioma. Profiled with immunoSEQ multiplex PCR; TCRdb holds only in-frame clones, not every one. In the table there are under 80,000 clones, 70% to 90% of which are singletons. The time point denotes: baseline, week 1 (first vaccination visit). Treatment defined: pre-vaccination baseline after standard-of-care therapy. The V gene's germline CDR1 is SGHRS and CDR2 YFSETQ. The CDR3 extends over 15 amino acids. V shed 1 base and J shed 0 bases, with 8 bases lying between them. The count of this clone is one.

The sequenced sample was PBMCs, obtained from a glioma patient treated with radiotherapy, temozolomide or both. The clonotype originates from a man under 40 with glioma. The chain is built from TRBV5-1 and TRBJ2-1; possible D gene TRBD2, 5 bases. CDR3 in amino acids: CASSLSGSSYNEQFF. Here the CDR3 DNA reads TGCGCCAGCAGCTTGTCGGGGAGCTCCTACAATGAGCAGTTCTTC.